A selection of T cell receptor beta chains follows, all from one sample in a study of graft-versus-host responses after intestinal transplantation. Measured with immunoSEQ multiplex PCR; TCRdb has only the in-frame clones, and not every one. The table includes tens of thousands of clones, 85% to 95% detected once. Sequencing used PBMCs, obtained roughly 260 days after intestinal transplant. All receptors derive from a human patient who received an intestinal transplant, so some T cells may come from the graft donor. CDR3s include the opening cysteine and the closing phenylalanine or tryptophan. The D gene is left open where the match is weak. The listing skips clone size in some rows; elsewhere it reads once, few, many or a size class.

J gene | clone size | D gene | V gene | CDR3 DNA | CDR3 protein
TRBJ2-7 | - | - | TRBV6-5 | TGTGCCAGCAGTTACTCACGGTCCGGCGAGCAGTACTTC | CASSYSRSGEQYF
TRBJ2-7 | - | - | TRBV7-9 | TGTGCCAGCAGCTCGCAGGGTTACGAGCAGTACTTC | CASSSQGYEQYF
TRBJ1-1 | - | - | TRBV10-2 | TGCGCCAGCAGTCCCGGGGGGGCGAACACTGAAGCTTTCTTT | CASSPGGANTEAFF
TRBJ2-5 | - | TRBD1 | TRBV6-1 | TGTGCCAGCCGAGGACAGGGGAAAGAGACCCAGTACTTC | CASRGQGKETQYF
TRBJ1-4 | medium-sized | - | TRBV7-6 | TGTGCCAGCAGCTTAGTACCAGGGATCCCCCTTGTGGAACTGTTTTTT | CASSLVPGIPLVELFF
TRBJ1-1 | - | TRBD1 | TRBV27 | TGTGCCAGCAGTTGGGATGACAGGGGTACTGAAGCTTTCTTT | CASSWDDRGTEAFF
TRBJ1-2 | - | - | TRBV25-1 | TGTGCCAGCAGTGAAGCACAGTTCCATGGCTACACCTTC | CASSEAQFHGYTF
TRBJ2-2 | once | TRBD1 | TRBV14 | TGTGCCAGCAGCCAGCAATGGACAGGGCCATCGAACACCGGGGAGCTGTTTTTT | CASSQQWTGPSNTGELFF
TRBJ2-7 | - | TRBD1 | TRBV6-5 | TGTGCCAGCAGGCCGCCCGGGACAGGGGTATACGAGCAGTACTTC | CASRPPGTGVYEQYF
TRBJ2-1 | - | - | TRBV4-1 | TGCGCCAGCAGCCAAGACATCTACAATGAGCAGTTCTTC | CASSQDIYNEQFF
TRBJ2-5 | - | TRBD1 | TRBV6-1 | TGTGCCAGCAGAGAACGGGGGACAGGGAGGATTCAAGAGACCCAGTACTTC | CASRERGTGRIQETQYF
TRBJ2-7 | - | TRBD2 | TRBV28 | TGTGCCAGCACCTCTCCGGGACTAGCGTCCTCCTACGAGCAGTACTTC | CASTSPGLASSYEQYF
TRBJ2-4 | once | TRBD2 | TRBV5-1 | TGCGCCAGCAGCGTCGGCAGACTAGCGGGACTAGCCAAAAACATTCAGTACTTC | CASSVGRLAGLAKNIQYF
TRBJ2-1 | - | - | TRBV6-4 | TGTGCCAGCAGCCTTGGTGAGCAGTTCTTC | CASSLGEQFF
TRBJ1-2 | - | - | TRBV28 | TGTGCCAGCACCTCCCCCTATGGCTACACCTTC | CASTSPYGYTF
TRBJ2-7 | - | TRBD1 | TRBV5-6 | TGTGCCAGCAGCTTGGGTGGGACAGCAATCTACGAGCAGTACTTC | CASSLGGTAIYEQYF
TRBJ2-7 | - | TRBD2 | TRBV7-4 | TGTGCCAGCAGCGGAACTAGCGGGAACTATACCGTTACCTACGAGCAGTACTTC | CASSGTSGNYTVTYEQYF
TRBJ2-5 | - | TRBD1 | TRBV11-2 | TGTGCCAGCAGCCTATATAGGGACAGGGAAGAGACCCAGTACTTC | CASSLYRDREETQYF
TRBJ2-1 | - | TRBD1 | TRBV5-4 | TGTGCCAGCAGCTTGATGCGACAGGGGACTGAGCAGTTCTTC | CASSLMRQGTEQFF
TRBJ1-5 | - | - | TRBV6-1 | TGTGCCAGCATAGAGACCCTAAATAGCAATCAGCCCCAGCATTTT | CASIETLNSNQPQHF
TRBJ1-6 | once | TRBD1 | TRBV30 | TGTGCCTGGACGGGGACAGCTAATTCACCCCTCCACTTT | CAWTGTANSPLHF
TRBJ1-1 | - | - | TRBV5-1 | TGCGCCAGCAGCTTGGTTGCGCAGTTGAACACTGAAGCTTTCTTT | CASSLVAQLNTEAFF